This T cell receptor (beta chain) was identified during a study of blood T cell repertoires in COVID-19. Study-wide context: The samples span acute and convalescent COVID-19 from the United States, Italy and Spain. T cells, B-cell-depleted T cells, or PBMCs provided the cDNA or gDNA that served as material.

V dropped 4 bases and J dropped 10 bases, with 10 bases sitting between them. The CDR3 sequence is 11 residues long. The germline CDR1 and CDR2 sequences are MGHDK and SYGVNS. Under the authors' procedure: Quantification of nucleated cells was approximated via reference gene primer amplification. Assay used: immunoSEQ multiplex PCR; TCRdb lists only in-frame clones, some missing. D and trimming were read from the DNA, whereas the V and J calls and clone size are those reported in that table. The sample lists more than 85,000 clones, roughly 80% seen once, with roughly 4% in the top ten. The chain links TRBV25-1 to TRBJ1-1, with D possibly TRBD1 on 5 matching bases. Sequenced material: peripheral blood. The clonotype was recovered from a human donor in a cohort sampled during active or convalescent COVID-19. CDR3 protein: CASSVLGRAFF. CDR3 nucleotides: TGTGCCAGCAGTGTTCTGGGGCGAGCTTTCTTT.